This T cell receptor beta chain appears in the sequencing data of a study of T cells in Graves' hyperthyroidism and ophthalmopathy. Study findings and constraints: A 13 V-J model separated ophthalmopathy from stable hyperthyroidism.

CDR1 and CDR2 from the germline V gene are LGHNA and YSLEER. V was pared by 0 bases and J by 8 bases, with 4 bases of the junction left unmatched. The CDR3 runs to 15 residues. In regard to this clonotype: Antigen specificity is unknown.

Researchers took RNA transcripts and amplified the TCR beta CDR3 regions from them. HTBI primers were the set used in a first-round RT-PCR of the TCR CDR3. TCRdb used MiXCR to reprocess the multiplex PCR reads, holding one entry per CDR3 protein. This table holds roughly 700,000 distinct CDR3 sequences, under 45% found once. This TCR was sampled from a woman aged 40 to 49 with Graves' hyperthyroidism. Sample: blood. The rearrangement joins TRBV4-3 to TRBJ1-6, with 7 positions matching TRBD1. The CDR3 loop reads CASSQDGTVYSPLHF. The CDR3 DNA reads TGCGCCAGCAGCCAAGATGGGACAGTTTATTCACCCCTCCACTTT.